The next 2 T cell receptor beta chains were all read from a single sample in a study of blood T cell repertoires in COVID-19. Assay used: immunoSEQ multiplex PCR; TCRdb lists only in-frame clones, some missing. Of 350,000 or so clones listed, around 91% are singletons. The material sequenced was peripheral blood. The receptors were gathered from a man younger than 35 with active or convalescent COVID-19.

The chain has TRBV27 and TRBJ1-2, with D perhaps matching TRBD1 (5 bases). V dropped 3 bases and J dropped 4 bases, with 9 bases sitting between them. The CDR3 consists of 13 residues. Germline CDR1 is MNHEY and CDR2 is SMNVEV (reference sequence). CDR3 DNA: TGTGCCAGCAGTTTTCAGGGCTTCTATGGCTACACCTTC. Translation: CASSFQGFYGYTF.

The gene calls are TRBV6-5 and TRBJ1-4; D remains unclear. The CDR3 length is 14 residues. V lost 6 bases, J lost 8 bases, and 16 bases lay in between. Germline CDR1 and CDR2: MNHEY and SVGAGI. CDR3 nucleotide sequence: TGTGCCAGCAGGCCCGGCGGGGTAGGAGAAAAACTGTTTTTT. The encoded protein is CASRPGGVGEKLFF.